This T cell receptor beta chain was captured by sequencing in a study of T cell responses to AZD1222 COVID-19 vaccine. This CDR3 spans 12 amino acids. Germline CDR1 GTSNPN, CDR2 SVGIG (reference sequence). Trimming removed 2 bases from V and 1 base from J, with 5 bases in between. Sequencing used immunoSEQ multiplex PCR; TCRdb keeps in-frame clones, though not all of them. The table shows 100,000 to 130,000 clones, with approximately 90% occurring only once. The V gene is TRBV30, the J gene TRBJ1-1; no clear D. The sequencing here drew on peripheral blood, taken on day 0 of AZD1222 vaccination. This clonotype originated in an adult in good health. Here the CDR3 reads CAWSQPNTEAFF. CDR3 DNA sequence: TGTGCCTGGAGTCAACCGAACACTGAAGCTTTCTTT. Full variable domain (missing parts from reference TRBV30 and TRBJ1-1): SQTIHQWPATLVQPVGSPLSLECTVEGTSNPNLYWYRQAAGRGLQLLFYSVGIGQISSEVPQNLSASRPQDRQFILSSKKLLLSDSGFYLCAWSQPNTEAFFGQGTRLTVV.